This T cell receptor beta chain was identified in a study of Ad26.COV2.S vaccination and SARS-CoV-2 variants. Study-level information: Enrollment placed the donor in the COV1001 Ad26.COV2.S trial arm. Dosing was one shot or two shots 56 days apart.

Per the germline V gene, CDR1 is SEHNR and CDR2 is FQNEAQ (reference sequence). This CDR3 spans 17 amino acids. V lost 1 base and J lost 1; bases outside the gene matches: 9. Overall study findings and caveats: Recipients of vaccine and of placebo showed similar breadth of their non-spike TCR repertoires.

TCRdb's table, derived via immunoSEQ multiplex PCR, lists solely in-frame clones and lacks some. The data hold some 410,000 clones, with about 92% observed a single time. Note on this clone: The antigen remains unidentified.

Documented treatment: about 20 received Ad26.COV2.S at low or high dose, single or two shots; 5 received placebo; per-sample allocation not given. On day 63 after the first injection, vaccine and placebo recipients gave samples. This specimen was peripheral blood, taken in a trial of Ad26.COV2.S vaccine versus placebo. The V and J genes are TRBV7-9 and TRBJ1-1; the match to TRBD1 covers 7 bases. This sequence originates from a person between 18 and 65 years old who received the Ad26.COV2.S COVID-19 vaccine or a placebo. This CDR3 is CASSLGARGNRNTEAFF. The CDR3 bases are TGTGCCAGCAGCTTAGGCGCCAGGGGGAATAGGAACACTGAAGCTTTCTTT.